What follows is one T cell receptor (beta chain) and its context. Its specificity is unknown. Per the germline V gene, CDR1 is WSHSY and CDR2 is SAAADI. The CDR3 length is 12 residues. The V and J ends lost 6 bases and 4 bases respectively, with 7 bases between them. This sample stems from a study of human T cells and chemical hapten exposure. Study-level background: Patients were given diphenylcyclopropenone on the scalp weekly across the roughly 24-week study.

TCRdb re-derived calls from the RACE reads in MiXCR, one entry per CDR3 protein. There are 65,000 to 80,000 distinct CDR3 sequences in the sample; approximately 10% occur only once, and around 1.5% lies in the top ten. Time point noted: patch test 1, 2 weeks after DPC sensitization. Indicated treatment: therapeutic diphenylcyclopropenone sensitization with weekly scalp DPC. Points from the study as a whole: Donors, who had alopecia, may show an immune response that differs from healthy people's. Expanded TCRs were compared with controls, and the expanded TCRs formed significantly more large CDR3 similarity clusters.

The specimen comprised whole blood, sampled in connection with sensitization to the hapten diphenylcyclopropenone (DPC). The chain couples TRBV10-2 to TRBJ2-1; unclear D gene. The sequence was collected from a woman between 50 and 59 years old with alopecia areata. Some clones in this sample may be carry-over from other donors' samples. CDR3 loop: CASRALYNEQFF. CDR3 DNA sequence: TGCGCCAGCAGGGCCCTTTACAATGAGCAGTTCTTC.